The present T cell receptor (beta chain) was sequenced within a study of cytomegalovirus exposure and HLA in healthy donors (dated by TCRdb to between 2016 and 2019). Regarding the study in general: An earlier analysis of several hundred of the donors reported about 250 Gb of sequence data and around 120 million unique TCR beta sequences from roughly 200 million T cells. The study aimed to test whether cataloging public T cell receptors could reveal signatures of past pathogen exposure. To predict cytomegalovirus infection status, the study brought together high-throughput TCR immunosequencing, statistical association of individual TCRs with disease status, and machine learning. Of the 398 genotyped donors, approximately 83% fell in the genetic ancestry cluster associated with self-reported Caucasian donors. In a later analysis, previously published TCR beta repertoires from fewer than 750 donors were re-analyzed and high-resolution HLA genotyping was added so that TCR occurrence patterns could be studied. In a later genetic analysis, genome-wide SNP genotypes for about three fifths of the 666 donors were used, and that subset was treated as a discovery cohort. Donor age, sex, ethnicity and CMV serostatus were compiled alongside the repertoire data. In the later analysis, no new phenotypic data were used to find candidate immune exposures; instead, reliance was placed on TCR beta sequences and their occurrence across donors. An early release that covered more than 550 HLA-typed donors contained approximately 290 gigabases of sequencing data and approximately 85 million unique TCR sequences. Because of strong linkage in the cohort, four to six DR-DQ haplotypes were treated as single units for association and clustering. Among 300 to 500 genotyped donors of the cohort, an average of approximately 200,000 unique TCR beta nucleotide sequences was sequenced per donor, of which about 19% were non-productive. Typing coverage differed by locus: A, B, C, DRB1 and DQB1 were typed in about 629-630 donors, DQA1 in 500 to 550, DPA1 in roughly 590, and DPB1 in just under 480. Using immunosequencing, the study profiled T cell repertoires from 666 subjects and related those repertoires to cytomegalovirus serostatus. All discovery cohort repertoires had been generated on a single sequencing platform. Class I and class II HLA loci were covered by the typing at four-digit resolution. Besides the first cohort of hundreds of subjects, a separate validation cohort made up of 120 different subjects was used. An earlier analysis of around 540 of the donors applied high-throughput TCR beta sequencing to assess whether each TCR beta V gene segment acted as functional or pseudogenic. Study-wide conclusions, independent of this receptor: In the study, approximately 150 TCR beta chains were listed as associated with cytomegalovirus. Seventeen rarely observed V segments, including chromosome 9 orphons, were excluded from the earlier analysis of approximately 500 of the donors because counts were too low. A later genetic analysis reported fewer N-insertions in productive TCRs among donors in an Asian-associated ancestry cluster than the 666-donor mean. Because HLA typing was missing for some donors at each locus, association tests included only the typed subset. A later analysis reported that several top co-occurrence clusters appeared linked to parvovirus B19, influenza, CMV and Epstein-Barr virus. A cluster of highly shared sequence variants was judged likely to be a technical artifact of the sequencing pipeline. Some IMGT-functional V segments, including TRBV6-2 and TRBV6-3, could not be told apart with the 87-base-pair reads, so those segments were excluded. The classifier was reported to diagnose cytomegalovirus status with high specificity and sensitivity in both the original and validation cohorts. Across donors, most TCR sequences were observed very rarely, whereas some public TCRs were present in many individuals. In a later analysis, TCR association rates were found to vary across HLA loci, with the most associated TCRs seen for DRB1 alleles and the fewest for HLA-C alleles. The only immune exposure information available for the cohort was CMV serostatus. In an earlier analysis of more than 500 of the donors, most TCR beta V segments appeared in productive rearrangements about 90% or about 30% of the time, broadly matching IMGT annotations. In vitro tests confirmed that a few of the cytomegalovirus-associated TCR beta chains recognize cytomegalovirus antigens. In a later analysis, HLA-associated TCR beta chains showed more clonal expansion and lower generation probabilities than non-associated chains that were equally common. Presence/absence analyses assumed roughly uniform sequencing depth across donors, an assumption that may not hold. A later analysis associated about 17,000 TCR beta sequences with specific HLA alleles at a false discovery rate of 0.05. The authors suggested that the approach could potentially be generalized to other disease states and immunological phenotypes. According to a later analysis, most CMV-associated TCR beta chains appeared to be HLA-restricted, and the HLA associations seemed to be driven largely by CMV exposure. Linkage disequilibrium might explain the correlated functional status among segregating V segments, but an unknown experimental factor could not be excluded. Only TCR beta chains were sequenced in this cohort, and the absence of alpha or paired-chain data limited detectable features. When HLA alleles, especially DR and DQ, strongly co-occurred, TCR associations were difficult to assign to individual alleles. A later genetic analysis associated a missense DCLRE1C variant with V-gene and J-gene trimming of TCR beta chains, and an independent cohort replicated the association. A further reported finding was that TCR beta sequences accurately predicted the HLA-A and HLA-B alleles for most subjects in the first cohort.

In total, approximately 700 healthy bone marrow donors made up the cohort. Cohort members were all nominally healthy when sampled, although unrecorded immune exposures were likely present. The donor tested CMV seropositive and was one of the 289 seropositive cohort members. A peripheral blood sample was provided by each donor, and peripheral blood mononuclear cells were used for TCR beta sequencing. The Qiagen DNeasy Blood Extraction Kit was used to extract genomic DNA from the blood cell samples. To note about this clone: Its antigen is still unknown. No clone much larger than this one lies a single base away; base qualities are absent.

Libraries were prepared through the immunoSEQ multiplex PCR assay. A mixture of 60 forward primers for TCR Vbeta segments and 13 reverse primers for TCR Jbeta segments was used in the multiplex PCR. Amplification of the CDR3 region of rearranged TCR beta genes was performed with a multiplex PCR assay on genomic DNA. The Illumina HiSeq System was used to sequence the amplified TCR beta libraries as 87-base-pair reads. Per the source publication's procedure: Across the 500 to 850 repertoires, a later analysis counted some 80 million unique TCR beta chains, roughly 11 million of which were shared by at least two donors. A nearest-neighbor algorithm error-corrected the raw reads and collapsed the reads into unique sequences, merging closely related sequences to remove PCR and sequencing errors. V, D and J gene segments were assigned by aligning CDR3 sequences to IMGT reference sequences. For a sequence to be retained, a match of at least six nucleotides to both a V gene segment and a J gene segment was required. Rearrangements were classified as productive when the CDR3 lacked stop codons and remained in frame with V and J, and all other rearrangements were classified as non-productive. Following IMGT convention, CDR3 was defined as the stretch from the second conserved V-encoded cysteine up to the conserved J-encoded phenylalanine. The earlier analysis of 587 of the donors excluded sequences that lacked an unambiguous match to a single V gene segment. An earlier analysis of a few hundred of the donors called V segments functional above 56.7% productive rearrangements and segregating when the between-donor standard deviation exceeded 5%. A statistical classification framework was developed to diagnose cytomegalovirus status using the catalog of TCR beta chain sequences. In a later analysis, V and J genes were assigned by comparing TCR nucleotide sequences against IMGT/GENE-DB human TR gene sequences. A later analysis assigned CDR3 sequences and most-parsimonious VDJ recombination scenarios with the TCRdist pipeline. In a later analysis, each TCR beta chain was defined by its CDR3 amino acid sequence together with its V-gene family, and reads lacking a unique V-gene family were excluded. As a way to deal with suspected cross-contamination and a sequencing artifact, a later analysis dropped hundreds of nucleotide sequences that were highly shared and had low generation probability. In a later analysis, a clonal expansion index for each public chain was calculated from normalized within-repertoire ranks of inferred template counts. In a later analysis, generation probabilities were computed with a VDJ recombination model fitted to out-of-frame rearrangements, and the resulting probabilities were checked against IGoR. A later analysis scored TCR-TCR, TCR-HLA and TCR-CMV co-occurrence with hypergeometric tests, applying a repertoire-size bias correction to TCR pairs. In a later analysis, false discovery rates were estimated by permuting HLA or CMV assignments 20 times. In a later analysis, co-occurring TCRs were grouped using DBSCAN, and TCRdist sequence similarity was added for clustering within HLA-allele-positive subsets. Co-occurrence clustering excluded repertoires with fewer than 30,000 or more than 120,000 public chains, plus five with anomalous nucleotide sharing. The table was pulled from immuneACCESS by TCRdb, which kept in-frame rearrangements only. Such tables lose some clones; where checked, under half of the loss comes from unresolved V genes, and the rest has no known cause. From that table come the V and J calls and clone size; the DNA was used to work out D and trimming. Across this sample there are about 190,000 clones, with roughly four fifths seen only once. 2% to 2.5% of the sample comes from the top ten.

Germline trimming amounts to 3 bases on V and 5 bases on J, with 10 as the count of junction bases outside the gene matches. From the cysteine through the phenylalanine, the CDR3 covers 17 amino acids. Of all the DNA, just the CDR3 is kept, 51 bases in frame from base 1. For CDR1 and CDR2, the germline V gene lists SGHTA and FQGTGA. The receptor comes from a woman aged 25 to 39 in good health and CMV-seropositive. The rearrangement combines TRBV7-3 with TRBJ2-1; 10 central bases correspond to TRBD2. Material for sequencing was PBMCs. CDR3 region: CASSLGSLAGKDNEQFF. The sequenced DNA: TGTGCCAGCAGCTTGGGCTCACTAGCGGGAAAGGACAATGAGCAGTTCTTC.